This TCR beta chain was identified during a study of cytomegalovirus exposure and HLA in healthy donors. At the level of the study: The same platform was used for the 130 or so validation repertoires as for the roughly 670 first-cohort repertoires, as reported in a later analysis. Study-wide points: Some public TCRs appeared in many individuals, while most sequences were rare. According to a subsequent analysis, TCR clusters identified in the first cohort showed a tendency to co-occur across the 120 validation repertoires.

The CDR3 runs to 13 residues. V shed 2 bases and J 11 bases; nucleotides not matched to a gene: 2. CDR1 LGHNA and CDR2 YNFKEQ come from the germline V gene. Assay: immunoSEQ multiplex PCR; the TCRdb copy retains only in-frame clones and omits some. The data hold over 110,000 clones, with almost 85% observed a single time. This clone was counted only a few times. The target antigen is unknown. The rearrangement links TRBV4-2 to TRBJ1-6, with 8 bases aligning to TRBD1. This receptor was taken from a woman in her thirties in good health and CMV-seronegative. Input material: PBMCs. CDR3 in amino acids: CASSQLQGAPLHF. For the CDR3, the DNA is TGTGCCAGCAGCCAACTACAGGGGGCACCCCTCCACTTT.